These 4 T cell receptor beta chains were all obtained from the same sample, sequenced in a study of neoadjuvant nivolumab and ipilimumab in lung cancer. Libraries were prepared by immunoSEQ multiplex PCR; TCRdb keeps only in-frame clonotypes and omits some of them. This table holds 26,000 or so clones, 83% found once. The sample was tumor tissue, taken after neoadjuvant nivolumab, alone or with ipilimumab, at or shortly before surgery. These receptors were collected from an adult with non-small cell lung cancer.

The chain employs TRBV5-6 and TRBJ2-7, with D uncertain. V lost 3 bases to trimming and J lost 3 bases, with 16 bases between them. Germline V CDR1 and CDR2: SGHDT, YYEEEE. The CDR3 has 15 residues. The chain's CDR3 is CASSSSRTVVYEQYF. The CDR3 bases are TGTGCCAGCAGCTCCTCCCGGACGGTCGTCTACGAGCAGTACTTC.

The genes are TRBV7-3 and TRBJ2-3; 7 bases fit TRBD2. This CDR3 contains 16 residues. The J segment lost 5 bases and the V segment lost 1 base, leaving 9 bases of the junction unmatched. The germline gives CDR1 SGHTA, CDR2 FQGTGA. CDR3 protein: CASSLSGRELGDTQYF. For the CDR3, the DNA is TGTGCCAGCAGCTTAAGTGGGCGGGAGTTAGGAGATACGCAGTATTTT.

The V gene is TRBV5-5, the J gene TRBJ1-5, with a possible D match to TRBD1 (5 bases). Germline-derived CDR1 and CDR2 are SGHKS and YYEKEE (reference sequence). Trimming stripped 2 bases from V and 5 bases from J, with 11 bases between. The CDR3 length is 14 residues. The DNA of the CDR3 is TGTGCCAGCAGCTTCGGGCAGGGCGATCAGCCCCAGCATTTT. It codes for CASSFGQGDQPQHF.

The V call is TRBV7-9, the J call TRBJ2-7; 7 bases are shared with TRBD2. The CDR3 extends over 13 amino acids. Per the germline V gene, CDR1 is SEHNR and CDR2 is FQNEAQ (reference sequence). The ends lost 0 bases at V and 5 bases at J; junction bases unmatched: 1. In DNA form, the CDR3 reads TGTGCCAGCAGCTTAGCAGGGAGGGACGAGCAGTACTTC. It translates to CASSLAGRDEQYF. Full variable domain (remainder filled in from reference TRBV7-9 and TRBJ2-7): DTGVSQNPRHKITKRGQNVTFRCDPISEHNRLYWYRQTLGQGPEFLTYFQNEAQLEKSRLLSDRFSAERPKGSFSTLEIQRTEQGDSAMYLCASSLAGRDEQYFGPGTRLTVT.